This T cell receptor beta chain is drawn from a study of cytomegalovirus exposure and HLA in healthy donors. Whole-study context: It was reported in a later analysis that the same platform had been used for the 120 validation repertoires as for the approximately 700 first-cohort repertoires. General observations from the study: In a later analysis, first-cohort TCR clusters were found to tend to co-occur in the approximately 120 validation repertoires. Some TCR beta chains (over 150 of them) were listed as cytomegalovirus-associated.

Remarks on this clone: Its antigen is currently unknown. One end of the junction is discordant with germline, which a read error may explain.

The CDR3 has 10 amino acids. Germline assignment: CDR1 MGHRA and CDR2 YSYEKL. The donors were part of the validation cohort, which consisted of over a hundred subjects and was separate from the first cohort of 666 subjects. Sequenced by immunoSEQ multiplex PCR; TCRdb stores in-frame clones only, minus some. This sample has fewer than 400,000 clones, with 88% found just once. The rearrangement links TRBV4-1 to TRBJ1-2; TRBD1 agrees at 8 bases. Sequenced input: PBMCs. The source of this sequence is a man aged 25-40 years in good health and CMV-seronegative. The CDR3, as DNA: TGCGCCAGCAGCGACAGGGGATTATTTTTC. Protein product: CASSDRGLFF.